The entry that follows covers one TCR beta chain sequence. Its antigen is not known. The sample originates from a study of T cell responses to AZD1222 COVID-19 vaccine. At the level of the study: Second-dose timings of about 4 or about 12 weeks were pooled. Findings and limits, study-wide: Vaccine-associated CD4 TCRs spanned spike, dominant at 160-218 and 743-854. Vaccination with two AZD1222 doses was followed by a rise in Spike-specific TCR breadth and depth. White British people made up most donors, females outnumbered males, and clonal diversity was possibly underestimated.

Assay: immunoSEQ multiplex PCR; the TCRdb copy retains only in-frame clones and omits some. The sample has approximately 100,000 clones; approximately 88% are singletons. The germline V gene encodes CDR1 SNHLY and CDR2 FYNNEI. Losses at the gene ends were 7 bases for V and 3 bases for J; bases not matched to a gene: 5. This CDR3 spans 13 amino acids. The TCR sequence derives from an adult in good health. The rearrangement uses TRBV2 and TRBJ2-7; 8 positions match TRBD1. Sequenced material: peripheral blood, taken on day 0 of AZD1222 vaccination. The CDR3 coding sequence is TGTGCCAGCATAACCGGACAGGGCTACGAGCAGTACTTC. Protein sequence: CASITGQGYEQYF.